These 10 T cell receptor beta chains originate from one sample sequenced in a study of glioma-infiltrating T cells. Using RNA template, CDR3s of TCR alpha and beta were amplified with iRepertoire arm-PCR. Using its own MiXCR run on the multiplex PCR reads, TCRdb lists one record per CDR3 protein. The sample lists over 90,000 distinct CDR3 sequences; 25% to 35% were seen once. Sequencing used glioma tissue, nonneoplastic brain tissue, or PBMCs (not recorded which). All receptors derive from a human donor with low-grade glioma or glioblastoma, undergoing nonglioma brain surgery, or in good health (not recorded which).

This clonotype was counted many times. The chain links TRBV4-3 to TRBJ2-3, with 9 bases identical to TRBD2. V shed 0 bases, J shed 8 bases, and the junction held 6 bases outside the gene matches. Germline-derived CDR1 and CDR2 are LGHNA and YSLEER. This CDR3 has 15 residues. In nucleotides, the CDR3 is TGCGCCAGCAGCCAAGAGTGGCTAGCGGGGTCTACGCAGTATTTT. This translates into CASSQEWLAGSTQYF.

This clonotype occurred many times. This sequence joins TRBV20-1 and TRBJ1-5; 9 bases fit TRBD1. CDR1 is DFQATT, CDR2 SNEGSKA, per germline (reference sequence). This CDR3 has 14 amino acids. With V trimmed by 2 bases and J by 5 bases, 4 bases remained unmatched. The CDR3 sequence: CSARRGQGDQPQHF. CDR3 in DNA: TGCAGTGCTAGAAGGGGACAGGGCGATCAGCCCCAGCATTTT.

The sample holds one count of this clonotype. No conserved phenylalanine or tryptophan ends this CDR3, so it is likely a read error. V usage is TRBV12-3 or TRBV12-4 and J usage is TRBJ1-3, with D hard to call. The CDR3 runs 14 residues. Trimming cost V 3 bases and J 0 bases, with 6 bases left between them. The chain's CDR3 is CASSFGSSGNTIYL. CDR3 in DNA: TGTGCCAGCAGTTTCGGGAGCTCTGGAAACACCATATATCTT.

This chain joins TRBV12-3 or TRBV12-4 and TRBJ1-5, with a weak D call TRBD1 (6 bases). The CDR3 is 15 residues long. V was shortened by 8 bases and J by 1 base, with 15 bases between the two germline ends. Written as DNA, the CDR3 is TGTGCCAGCGGCTCCAGGGGTAGAAGCAATCAGCCCCAGCATTTT. It yields the protein CASGSRGRSNQPQHF.

This clonotype was counted a single time. The junction does not match germline at one end; this may be a read error. The chain links TRBV12-3 or TRBV12-4 to TRBJ1-5; D remains unclear. The CDR3 is 14 amino acids. CDR3: CASSLLSLNQTQHF. The CDR3 DNA sequence: TGTGCCAGCAGTTTACTAAGCCTTAATCAGACCCAGCATTTT.

This chain links TRBV19 with TRBJ2-6; 9 nucleotides align to TRBD1. The germline CDR1 and CDR2 sequences are LNHDA and SQIVND (reference sequence). J was trimmed by 3 bases and V by 5 bases; bases with no gene match: 11. This CDR3 comprises 18 residues. CDR3 in amino acids: CASSHFGTGNRGANVLTF. CDR3 in DNA: TGTGCCAGTAGTCACTTCGGGACAGGGAACCGTGGGGCCAACGTCCTGACTTTC.

About this clonotype itself: Possible read error: a much larger clone is one base away. V and J are TRBV20-1 and TRBJ2-2, with 9 nucleotides matching TRBD2. The germline gives CDR1 DFQATT, CDR2 SNEGSKA (reference sequence). This CDR3 comprises 16 residues. The CDR3 region is CSARIPGLANTEELFF. The CDR3 coding sequence is TGCAGTGCTAGAATTCCGGGACTAGCTAACACCGAGGAGCTGTTTTTT.

This clonotype occurred many times. The chain uses TRBV20-1 and TRBJ1-5; TRBD1 matches 10 bases. The trim removed 2 bases at V and 2 bases at J, leaving 9 bases unmatched. This CDR3 has 17 residues. Germline-derived CDR1 and CDR2 are DFQATT and SNEGSKA (reference sequence). The DNA for the CDR3 is TGCAGTGCTAGACCGGGACAGGGGCCGGGGGGCAATCAGCCCCAGCATTTT. Its translation: CSARPGQGPGGNQPQHF.

Concerning this clonotype: A clone one base away is much larger, so this may be a read error. The chain recombines TRBV4-3 with TRBJ2-7; no firm D call. The germline CDR1 and CDR2 sequences are LGHNA and YSLEER. The CDR3 has 13 amino acids. CDR3 in amino acids: CASSQDLAYGQYF. The CDR3 DNA follows: TGCGCCAGCAGCCAAGACTTAGCCTACGGGCAGTACTTC.

The rearrangement links TRBV5-5 to TRBJ1-2; D perhaps matches TRBD1 (6 bases). V gave up 5 bases and J gave up 8 bases, with 13 bases separating them. Germline CDR1 and CDR2: SGHKS and YYEKEE (reference sequence). The CDR3 runs 12 residues. This CDR3 reads CASSWDILGYTF. As DNA, the CDR3 is TGTGCCAGCAGTTGGGACATTTTAGGCTACACCTTC.